A selection of T cell receptor beta chains follows, all from one sample in a study of cytomegalovirus exposure and HLA in healthy donors. Produced via immunoSEQ multiplex PCR; TCRdb's table is partial and in-frame only. Its listing shows tens of thousands of clones. Sequencing was done on a sample of PBMCs. The receptors stem from a female donor in good health and CMV-seropositive. Each CDR3 is given with its conserved first and last residue. Each record gives: D gene, J gene, V gene, CDR3 DNA, CDR3 protein. A D gene is named only where the DNA matches it firmly.

TRBD2 | TRBJ2-1 | TRBV29-1 | TGCAGCGTTGAAACCTCTAGCGGGGGGGCCCACGAGCAGTTCTTC | CSVETSSGGAHEQFF
TRBD1 | TRBJ1-3 | TRBV28 | TGTGCCAGCAGTTTATGGAAGGGGGCACTGGGAAACACCATATATTTT | CASSLWKGALGNTIYF
. | TRBJ1-5 | TRBV19 | TGTGCCAGTAGTGCCGACAGGATCCGGGGTCAGCCCCAGCATTTT | CASSADRIRGQPQHF
. | TRBJ1-2 | TRBV6-5 | TGTGCCAGCAGTTACTCGATTACAGGAAGGGGTGGCTACACCTTC | CASSYSITGRGGYTF
. | TRBJ1-1 | TRBV29-1 | TGCAGCGGGACTTACCTAAACACTGAAGCTTTCTTT | CSGTYLNTEAFF
. | TRBJ1-1 | TRBV5-1 | TGCGCCAGCAGCTTGGACGGGGACACTGAAGCTTTCTTT | CASSLDGDTEAFF
. | TRBJ1-5 | TRBV19 | TGTGCCAGTAGTTTAACAGGGCGGCCGGATCAGCCCCAGCATTTT | CASSLTGRPDQPQHF
. | TRBJ2-7 | TRBV27 | TGTGCCAGCAGTTTGGGGATTGGAGGCTACGAGCAGTACTTC | CASSLGIGGYEQYF
. | TRBJ2-6 | TRBV29-1 | TGCAGCGTTGAAGATGTATCAGGCATCTCTGGGGCCAACGTCCTGACTTTC | CSVEDVSGISGANVLTF
TRBD2 | TRBJ2-1 | TRBV7-2 | TGTGCCAGCAGCTTCGGAGGCAGCGGGGGGATCAATGAGCAGTTCTTC | CASSFGGSGGINEQFF
TRBD1 | TRBJ2-7 | TRBV28 | TGTGCCAGCAGCCGTAGACAGGGCCGGCCCTACGAGCAGTACTTC | CASSRRQGRPYEQYF
TRBD2 | TRBJ2-3 | TRBV10-3 | TGTGCCATCAGTCAGTCTAGCGGGGAAACAGATACGCAGTATTTT | CAISQSSGETDTQYF
. | TRBJ1-6 | TRBV5-1 | TGCGCCAGCAGTCAGAACGGGGATTCACCCCTCCACTTT | CASSQNGDSPLHF
TRBD1 | TRBJ2-7 | TRBV5-1 | TGCGCCAGCAGCCCCAGGACAGGGCGATTGGGCGAGCAGTACTTC | CASSPRTGRLGEQYF
TRBD1 | TRBJ2-7 | TRBV19 | TGTGCCAGTAGTATTGCCGGGACAGGGGTGTCCGTGGCTTACGAGCAGTACTTC | CASSIAGTGVSVAYEQYF
TRBD1 | TRBJ1-1 | TRBV6-5 | TGTGCCAGCAGTCAGACAGGGGGGATAACTGAAGCTTTCTTT | CASSQTGGITEAFF
TRBD1 | TRBJ1-5 | TRBV19 | TGTGCCAGTAGTATAGGTCAGGGGGCTCAGCCCCAGCATTTT | CASSIGQGAQPQHF
TRBD1 | TRBJ1-5 | TRBV6-1 | TGTGCCAGCAGTCAGACAGGGGAGGTTAACCAGCCCCAGCATTTT | CASSQTGEVNQPQHF
. | TRBJ1-1 | TRBV18 | TGTGCCAGCTCACCTTGGACAGACACTGAAGCTTTCTTT | CASSPWTDTEAFF
. | TRBJ1-2 | TRBV29-1 | TGCAGCGTTGAAATCCGGCAGACAAATGACTATGGCTACACCTTC | CSVEIRQTNDYGYTF
TRBD1 | TRBJ2-5 | TRBV5-6 | TGTGCCAGCAGCTGGGGGACAGGGGTGGGAGAGACCCAGTACTTC | CASSWGTGVGETQYF
TRBD1 | TRBJ1-1 | TRBV5-1 | TGCGCCAGCAGCTTGGGACAGGGGGTAGGTCGGGACACTGAAGCTTTCTTT | CASSLGQGVGRDTEAFF
TRBD1 | TRBJ1-1 | TRBV2 | TGTGCCAGCAGTGCTTCCCGGGACAGGACCAACACTGAAGCTTTCTTT | CASSASRDRTNTEAFF
. | TRBJ2-1 | TRBV9 | TGTGCCAGCAGCACATTCTCGGGTGAGCAGTTCTTC | CASSTFSGEQFF
TRBD2 | TRBJ2-7 | TRBV18 | TGTGCCAGCTCACCACCTTCGCTAGCGGGAAGCGAGCAGTACTTC | CASSPPSLAGSEQYF
TRBD2 | TRBJ2-1 | TRBV9 | TGTGCCAGCAGCGTTCGTTACGGGGGTAGCGGGGCTGAGCAGTTCTTC | CASSVRYGGSGAEQFF
TRBD1 | TRBJ2-1 | TRBV9 | TGTGCCAGCAGCGACCCCGGGGGACAGGGCCCCTACAATGAGCAGTTCTTC | CASSDPGGQGPYNEQFF
TRBD1 | TRBJ2-7 | TRBV11-2 | TGTGCCAGCAGCTTACACGGGACAGAAGCCTACGAGCAGTACTTC | CASSLHGTEAYEQYF
. | TRBJ1-1 | TRBV11-3 | TGTGCCAGCAGCTTAGTCCCGACAGGGAACACTGAAGCTTTCTTT | CASSLVPTGNTEAFF
TRBD2 | TRBJ2-7 | TRBV9 | TGTGCCAGCAGCGTAGGCTACGGGGGGACCTACGAGCAGTACTTC | CASSVGYGGTYEQYF
TRBD2 | TRBJ2-3 | TRBV7-2 | TGTGCCAGCAGCTTAGCTACGGGGGGAATAGCAGATACGCAGTATTTT | CASSLATGGIADTQYF
TRBD2 | TRBJ2-7 | TRBV20-1 | TGCAGTGTACTAGCGGGGTACGAGCAGTACTTC | CSVLAGYEQYF
TRBD1 | TRBJ1-1 | TRBV7-2 | TGTGCCAGCAGCGCCGGACAGGGTGGTTATGAAGCTTTCTTT | CASSAGQGGYEAFF
. | TRBJ1-6 | TRBV6-1 | TGTGCCAGCAGTGCCAGTATCGGGTTCCGGTCTAATTCACCCCTCCACTTT | CASSASIGFRSNSPLHF
TRBD1 | TRBJ2-3 | TRBV28 | TGTGCCAGCAGTACCCGACAGGGGGGCACAGATACGCAGTATTTT | CASSTRQGGTDTQYF
TRBD1 | TRBJ2-7 | TRBV29-1 | TGCAGCGCGACCCGGACAGGGGGCCCCTACGAGCAGTACTTC | CSATRTGGPYEQYF
TRBD2 | TRBJ2-5 | TRBV18 | TGTGCCAGCTCACCGCCGGGACTAGCGGGACAAGAGACCCAGTACTTC | CASSPPGLAGQETQYF
TRBD1 | TRBJ1-1 | TRBV7-2 | TGTGCCAGCAGCTTTGGGACAGAGATACCCGCTTTCTTT | CASSFGTEIPAFF
. | TRBJ2-1 | TRBV4-2 | TGTGCCAGCAGCCAAGACAGGGGCCTCCCCGACAATGAGCAGTTCTTC | CASSQDRGLPDNEQFF
TRBD2 | TRBJ2-5 | TRBV5-4 | TGTGCCAGCAGCTTTCGTAGTGGGGAGGGAGAGACCCAGTACTTC | CASSFRSGEGETQYF
TRBD1 | TRBJ2-7 | TRBV20-1 | TGCAGTACCGACAGGGGGTACGAGCAGTACTTC | CSTDRGYEQYF
TRBD2 | TRBJ2-7 | TRBV18 | TGTGCCAGCTCACCGGGGAGGGGACTAGGTGTCTCCGAGCAGTACTTC | CASSPGRGLGVSEQYF
TRBD2 | TRBJ2-5 | TRBV6-1 | TGTGCCAGCACTTCGGGGAGGGGAGGGGAGACCCAGTACTTC | CASTSGRGGETQYF
TRBD2 | TRBJ2-7 | TRBV4-3 | TGCGCCAGCAGCCAAGATGTAGCGGGGGGGGGCTACGAGCAGTACTTC | CASSQDVAGGGYEQYF
. | TRBJ1-5 | TRBV6-1 | TGTGCCAGCAGTTCCGGTGGGGGGTTCAATCAGCCCCAGCATTTT | CASSSGGGFNQPQHF
. | TRBJ1-4 | TRBV6-5 | TGTGCCAGCAGTTATTCCAGGGCAACTAATGAAAAACTGTTTTTT | CASSYSRATNEKLFF
. | TRBJ1-3 | TRBV7-9 | TGTGCCAGCAGCTTTGGAGGGGGAAACACCATATATTTT | CASSFGGGNTIYF
. | TRBJ1-1 | TRBV20-1 | TGCAGTGCTCCTAGGGGAAGCGAAGCTTTCTTT | CSAPRGSEAFF
TRBD2 | TRBJ2-1 | TRBV10-3 | TGTGCCATCAGTGAAGTCGGGCGGGGGAACAATGAGCAGTTCTTC | CAISEVGRGNNEQFF